These 23 T cell receptor beta chains were all obtained from the same sample, sequenced in a study of T cell repertoires in cytomegalovirus infection (dated by TCRdb to about 2019). The sequencer listed for this sample is Illumina HiSeq 1500. TCRdb passed the public sequencing reads through fastp at Q25 and MiXCR, retaining productive beta sequences. Rows with a matching CDR3 protein are joined into one entry that keeps the most common DNA and genes. This sample holds hundreds of thousands of distinct CDR3 sequences; 15% to 20% were observed only once. The top ten clonotypes cover 8.7% of the sample. The sequencing input was PBMCs. Every receptor here comes from a human donor in good health (CMV status not recorded). Some clones in this sample may be carry-over from other donors' samples.

This clonotype has just a few counts. The CDR3 protein is CASTRTGNSYEQYF. The CDR3 coding sequence is TGTGCCAGCACCCGGACAGGCAACTCCTACGAGCAGTACTTC. This chain links TRBV7-8 with TRBJ2-7; the match to TRBD1 covers 7 bases. CDR3 length: 14 amino acids. Germline V gene data show CDR1 as SGHVS and CDR2 as FQNEAQ. The V and J ends lost 7 bases and 0 bases, in that order; junction bases with no gene match: 6.

This clonotype was counted ten times or more. The chain links TRBV7-6 to TRBJ1-1; 9 positions match TRBD1. CDR1 and CDR2 (germline): SGHVS, FNYEAQ. With 5 bases clipped from V and 4 bases from J, the junction kept 11 bases outside the gene matches. The length of the CDR3 is 16 residues. The chain's CDR3 is CASSRGQGGVGTEAFF. In DNA form, the CDR3 reads TGTGCCAGCAGCAGGGGACAGGGTGGTGTTGGCACTGAAGCTTTCTTT.

The chain recombines TRBV11-2 with TRBJ2-1; D gene ambiguous. The CDR3 length is 13 residues. V was clipped by 1 base and J by 6 bases, with 7 bases between them. Looked up from germline, CDR1 is SGHAT and CDR2 is FQNNGV. The CDR3 coding sequence is TGTGCCAGCAGCTTAGGCCTCTCCAATGAGCAGTTCTTC. Translation: CASSLGLSNEQFF.

The rearrangement uses TRBV19 and TRBJ1-1; 9 positions match TRBD1. Germline V gene data show CDR1 as LNHDA and CDR2 as SQIVND (reference sequence). The CDR3 spans 11 residues. With V trimmed by 8 bases and J by 7 bases, 2 bases remained unmatched. Here the CDR3 DNA reads TGTGCCAGTCGACAGGGGGGTGAAGCTTTCTTT. It is translated as CASRQGGEAFF.

This clonotype was detected only a few times. This chain connects TRBV12-5 to TRBJ1-3; D perhaps matches TRBD1 (6 bases). This CDR3 spans 11 amino acids. Trimming took 5 bases from V and 7 from J, leaving 6 bases between them. Germline CDR1 is LGHNT and CDR2 is FRNRAP. The CDR3 sequence is CASGQGNTIYF. CDR3 nucleotide sequence: TGTGCTAGTGGTCAGGGGAACACCATATATTTT. Based on the CDR3 plus reference TRBV12-5 and TRBJ1-3, the full variable domain is DARVTQTPRHKVTEMGQEVTMRCQPILGHNTVFWYRQTMMQGLELLAYFRNRAPLDDSGMPKDRFSAEMPDATLATLKIQPSEPRDSAVYFCASGQGNTIYFGEGSWLTVV.

The chain is built from TRBV14 and TRBJ2-1, with D tentatively TRBD1 or TRBD2 (8 bases each). CDR1 is SGHDN, CDR2 FVKESK, per germline. CDR3 length equals 15 residues. Trimming removed 6 bases from V and 6 bases from J, with 18 bases in between. CDR3 bases: TGTGCCAGCAGTCTTGACAGGGGACTAGTCAATGAGCAGTTCTTC. Amino acid sequence: CASSLDRGLVNEQFF.

This clonotype came up many times. The chain employs TRBV12-3 or TRBV12-4 and TRBJ2-7; D is possibly TRBD2 (5 bases). This CDR3 spans 14 amino acids. The V and J ends lost 5 bases and 2 bases respectively, with 13 bases between them. The CDR3 nucleotides read TGTGCCAGCAGTCCCGGGGTCTTAACCTACGAGCAGTACTTC. It is translated as CASSPGVLTYEQYF.

The table lists this clonotype with many counts. The chain uses TRBV7-8 and TRBJ2-7, with D possibly matching TRBD1 (5 bases). Looked up from germline, CDR1 is SGHVS and CDR2 is FQNEAQ. The CDR3 consists of 16 residues. Trimming stripped 3 bases from V and 3 bases from J, with 18 bases between. The CDR3 loop reads CASSFKNRGQFYEQYF. The CDR3 bases are TGTGCCAGCAGCTTCAAGAATAGGGGCCAATTCTACGAGCAGTACTTC.

The chain couples TRBV20-1 to TRBJ1-6; no firm D call. Germline V gene sequence: CDR1 DFQATT, CDR2 SNEGSKA (reference sequence). This CDR3 is 12 amino acids long. Trimming stripped 1 base from V and 7 bases from J, with 5 bases between. This CDR3 is CSARVRNSPLHF. The CDR3, as DNA: TGCAGTGCTAGAGTTCGGAATTCACCCCTCCACTTT.

This clonotype was detected only a few times. V and J are TRBV20-1 and TRBJ2-5; D gene uncertain. Trimming removed 3 bases from V and 5 bases from J, with 10 bases in between. The CDR3 runs 12 residues. The germline V gene has CDR1 DFQATT and CDR2 SNEGSKA (reference sequence). The DNA for the CDR3 is TGCAGTGCTAGCGTAGTAGAGGAGACCCAGTACTTC. Its translation: CSASVVEETQYF.

A few counts support this clonotype. The CDR3 protein is CASHTGGAYNEQFF. The CDR3 coding sequence is TGTGCCAGCCATACGGGCGGAGCTTACAATGAGCAGTTCTTC. The chain employs TRBV6-2 or TRBV6-3 and TRBJ2-1; no definite D call. Per the germline V gene, CDR1 is MNHEY and CDR2 is SVGEGT. The CDR3 extends over 14 amino acids. The germline V and J ends were trimmed by 8 bases and 4 bases, with 15 bases remaining between them.

Only a few counts were recorded for this clonotype. V and J are TRBV27 and TRBJ2-1; 9 bases map to TRBD1. The germline CDR1 and CDR2 sequences are MNHEY and SMNVEV (reference sequence). The length of the CDR3 is 16 residues. The V gene end was trimmed by 1 base and the J gene end by 4 bases; junction bases not matched to a gene: 5. The CDR3 region is CASSLYRGPGYNEQFF. The CDR3 nucleotides read TGTGCCAGCAGTTTATACAGGGGGCCAGGTTACAATGAGCAGTTCTTC.

The gene calls are TRBV6-1 and TRBJ2-7; the D is unclear. V was cut by 1 base and J by 2 bases, with 9 bases left in between. The CDR3 has 14 residues. Per the germline V gene, CDR1 is MNHNS and CDR2 is SASEGT. The CDR3 DNA reads as TGTGCCAGCAGTGAAGTAGAACCGACCTACGAGCAGTACTTC. Its translation: CASSEVEPTYEQYF.

This clonotype was counted ten times or more. V usage is TRBV7-9 and J usage is TRBJ1-1; D may be TRBD1 (6 bases). Germline V gene data show CDR1 as SEHNR and CDR2 as FQNEAQ (reference sequence). This CDR3 spans 14 amino acids. The ends were cut back, 7 bases at V and 9 bases at J, with 21 bases in the middle. The CDR3, as DNA: TGTGCCAGCAACCCCAAAGGGGGGGAAGGTAAAGCTTTCTTT. Translation gives CASNPKGGEGKAFF.

In this sample, this clonotype turned up a few times. V and J are TRBV7-8 and TRBJ1-1, with D possibly matching TRBD1 (5 bases). V was clipped by 2 bases and J by 3 bases, with 10 bases between them. CDR1 and CDR2 from the germline V gene are SGHVS and FQNEAQ. The CDR3 extends over 14 amino acids. CDR3 protein: CASSLRRGYTEAFF. CDR3 nucleotides: TGTGCCAGCAGCTTAAGGAGGGGATACACTGAAGCTTTCTTT.

A remark on this clonotype: A much larger clone sits a single nucleotide away, making a read error possible. The chain recombines TRBV7-6 with TRBJ1-1, with TRBD1 matching over 7 bases. This CDR3 is 13 amino acids long. Germline V gene lookup returns CDR1 SGHVS and CDR2 FNYEAQ. Unmatched junction bases numbered 7, after V lost 11 bases and J lost 1 base. CDR3 DNA: TGTGCCGGCCGAAAGGGGGCGAACACTGAAGCTTTCTTT. It translates to CAGRKGANTEAFF.

The chain combines TRBV4-2 with TRBJ1-4, with 7 bases identical to TRBD1. The CDR3 spans 14 residues. Germline CDR1 LGHNA, CDR2 YNFKEQ. Trimming cost V 6 bases and J 7 bases; bases outside gene matches: 8. The CDR3 DNA reads TGTGCCAGCAGACCTCAGGGGGTGCCTGAAAAACTGTTTTTT. Translating gives CASRPQGVPEKLFF.

This clonotype has a count of ten or more. The chain combines TRBV6-5 with TRBJ1-2; 7 bases match TRBD1. Germline V gene lookup returns CDR1 MNHEY and CDR2 SVGAGI. There are 14 residues in the CDR3. V was clipped by 0 bases and J by 5 bases; unmatched bases: 3. The chain's CDR3 is CASSYSRTGYGYTF. In DNA, the CDR3 is TGTGCCAGCAGTTACTCGAGGACAGGATATGGCTACACCTTC.

V usage is TRBV10-3 and J usage is TRBJ2-2; TRBD2 matches at 8 bases. This CDR3 region has 14 residues. V gave up 11 bases and J gave up 6 bases; unmatched junction bases: 11. The germline V gene encodes CDR1 ENHRY and CDR2 SYGVKD. CDR3 amino acids: CALSEAGVPGELFF. As DNA, the CDR3 is TGTGCCTTGAGTGAAGCGGGAGTCCCCGGGGAGCTGTTTTTT.

CDR3 residues: CASLPLGNSYEQYF. In nucleotides, the CDR3 is TGTGCCAGCCTGCCTTTGGGGAACTCCTACGAGCAGTACTTC. The V gene is TRBV6-1, the J gene TRBJ2-7; D gene uncertain. The germline gives CDR1 MNHNS, CDR2 SASEGT. V lost 8 bases and J 0 bases, leaving 14 bases between the germline ends. The CDR3 sequence is 14 residues long.

This clonotype was seen a handful of times. The chain links TRBV29-1 to TRBJ1-5; D gene ambiguous. The CDR3 extends over 13 amino acids. Between the trimmed V and J ends, which lost 6 bases and 5 bases, there was a span of 14 bases. Germline V lookup: CDR1 SQVTM, CDR2 ANQGSEA. The CDR3 sequence: CSVGDIGDQPQHF. CDR3 nucleotide sequence: TGCAGCGTAGGAGACATTGGAGATCAGCCCCAGCATTTT.

This chain links TRBV19 with TRBJ1-3, with a weak D call TRBD1 (5 bases). V shed 4 bases and J shed 0 bases, with 7 bases lying between them. The CDR3 contains 14 residues. CDR1 and CDR2 (germline): LNHDA, SQIVND (reference sequence). CDR3 DNA sequence: TGTGCCAGTAGTACGGACAACTCTGGAAACACCATATATTTT. Encoded protein: CASSTDNSGNTIYF.

The chain carries TRBV20-1 and TRBJ2-7; the D gene is possibly TRBD2 (5 bases). CDR1 is DFQATT, CDR2 SNEGSKA, per germline (reference sequence). The CDR3 sequence is 14 residues long. V lost 6 bases and J 6 bases, leaving 21 bases between the germline ends. The CDR3 is CSARVLLAPFEQYF. The CDR3 DNA sequence: TGCAGTGCGCGAGTTTTGCTAGCTCCGTTCGAGCAGTACTTC.